This T cell receptor beta chain was retrieved from a study of T cells in narcolepsy. This CDR3 comprises 14 residues. Germline V gene sequence: CDR1 WSHSY, CDR2 SAAADI. Germline trimming cut 4 bases from V and 2 bases from J; bases unmatched to any gene: 4. Study-level findings and limits: Autoreactive clonotypes reportedly recurred in blood of same and different patients, not controls.

In the case of this clone: Its antigen is still unknown.

The data were produced by immunoSEQ multiplex PCR, yet TCRdb's version contains in-frame clones alone and is incomplete. The table lists about 24,000 clones, roughly 85% of them singletons. V usage is TRBV10-2 and J usage is TRBJ1-2, with 7 bases identical to TRBD1. The sample comprised memory (CD45RA-) CD4+ T cells from blood. This receptor was obtained from a human donor in good health. The CDR3 is CASSGTGGNYGYTF. The CDR3 DNA sequence: TGCGCCAGCAGTGGGACAGGTGGAAACTATGGCTACACCTTC.